These T cell receptor beta chains were read from a single sample in a study of blood T cell repertoires in COVID-19. Profiled with immunoSEQ multiplex PCR; TCRdb holds only in-frame clones, not every one. The sample records 110,000 or so clones, less than 85% being singletons. The material sequenced was peripheral blood. These receptors came from a human donor in a cohort sampled during active COVID-19. The CDR3 runs from the conserved cysteine through the conserved F or W. Each record gives: D gene, V gene, J gene, clone size, CDR3 protein, CDR3 DNA. A D gene is named only where the DNA matches it firmly. Part of the rows lack a size; the others show once, few, many or a class for expanded clones.

NA,TRBV5-1,TRBJ1-3,NA,CASSLGDARNTIYF,TGCGCCAGCAGCTTAGGGGATGCGCGAAACACCATATATTTT
NA,TRBV6-6,TRBJ2-7,once,CASRTRGLSYEQYF,TGTGCCAGCAGAACCCGCGGTTTATCCTACGAGCAGTACTTC
TRBD1,TRBV5-6,TRBJ2-7,NA,CASSPGQEAYEQYF,TGTGCCAGCAGCCCGGGACAGGAGGCCTACGAGCAGTACTTC
NA,TRBV6-5,TRBJ1-3,few,CASSNRAGNTIYF,TGTGCCAGCAGTAACAGGGCTGGAAACACCATATATTTT
TRBD1,TRBV10-1,TRBJ2-2,NA,CASSTGQGNTGELFF,TGCGCCAGCAGTACGGGACAGGGTAACACCGGGGAGCTGTTTTTT
NA,TRBV29-1,TRBJ1-1,NA,CSVTGYTEAFF,TGCAGCGTGACAGGTTACACTGAAGCTTTCTTT
NA,TRBV19,TRBJ2-3,few,CASSPARTYTQYF,TGTGCCAGTAGTCCGGCCAGGACTTATACGCAGTATTTT
TRBD1,TRBV19,TRBJ2-5,NA,CASSISGTGVVRQETQYF,TGTGCCAGTAGTATTTCCGGGACAGGGGTAGTGAGGCAAGAGACCCAGTACTTC
NA,TRBV7-9,TRBJ2-4,NA,CASSFPGDIQYF,TGTGCCAGCAGCTTTCCCGGAGACATTCAGTACTTC
TRBD2,TRBV18,TRBJ2-1,NA,CASSDSGGAYNEQFF,TGTGCCAGCTCAGATAGCGGGGGGGCCTACAATGAGCAGTTCTTC
NA,TRBV29-1,TRBJ1-1,NA,CSVAPSQQGSTEAFF,TGCAGCGTTGCCCCCTCCCAACAGGGAAGCACTGAAGCTTTCTTT
NA,TRBV15,TRBJ2-7,NA,CATSRAQGTGYEQYF,TGTGCCACCAGCAGAGCACAGGGGACTGGCTACGAGCAGTACTTC
TRBD1,TRBV5-1,TRBJ1-1,NA,CASSFRDRVNTEAFF,TGCGCCAGCAGCTTCCGGGACAGGGTGAACACTGAAGCTTTCTTT
NA,TRBV10-3,TRBJ1-5,NA,CAISEPSGTFSNQPQHF,TGTGCCATCAGTGAGCCGTCCGGGACTTTTAGCAATCAGCCCCAGCATTTT
NA,TRBV4-3,TRBJ2-7,NA,CASSQEVTATYEQYF,TGCGCCAGCAGCCAAGAAGTGACAGCAACCTACGAGCAGTACTTC
TRBD2,TRBV28,TRBJ2-7,few,CASSLSSGGSYEQYF,TGTGCCAGCAGTTTATCGAGCGGGGGGAGCTACGAGCAGTACTTC
NA,TRBV7-9,TRBJ2-7,NA,CASSPPSSYEQYF,TGTGCCAGCAGCCCTCCGTCCTCCTACGAGCAGTACTTC
TRBD2,TRBV20-1,TRBJ2-5,once,CSASGLAGGLETQYF,TGCAGTGCTAGTGGACTAGCGGGGGGGCTGGAGACCCAGTACTTC
NA,TRBV6-6,TRBJ1-2,NA,CASSPPGTYFYGYTF,TGTGCCAGCAGTCCCCCTGGGACATACTTTTATGGCTACACCTTC
TRBD1,TRBV7-2,TRBJ1-5,NA,CASSLDRDRGWQPQHF,TGTGCCAGCAGCTTAGACCGGGACAGGGGGTGGCAGCCCCAGCATTTT
NA,TRBV5-8,TRBJ1-1,NA,CASSFAEGMVNTEAFF,TGTGCCAGCAGCTTCGCGGAGGGTATGGTGAACACTGAAGCTTTCTTT
NA,TRBV19,TRBJ1-2,NA,CASSISGGRGYGYTF,TGTGCCAGTAGTATCTCCGGGGGGCGCGGCTATGGCTACACCTTC
TRBD1,TRBV5-1,TRBJ2-1,NA,CASSLRGQENNEQFF,TGCGCCAGCAGCCTAAGGGGACAGGAAAACAATGAGCAGTTCTTC
NA,TRBV5-6,TRBJ1-5,NA,CASSYGLNWNQPQHF,TGTGCCAGCAGCTACGGACTGAATTGGAATCAGCCCCAGCATTTT
NA,TRBV29-1,TRBJ2-3,once,CSVDLGRPGSDTQYF,TGCAGCGTTGATCTGGGCAGGCCCGGAAGCGATACGCAGTATTTT
NA,TRBV28,TRBJ2-2,NA,CASSLRGGSNTGELFF,TGTGCCAGCAGTTTACGAGGAGGATCTAACACCGGGGAGCTGTTTTTT
NA,TRBV10-3,TRBJ1-3,NA,CAISPADADNSGNTIYF,TGTGCCATCAGTCCGGCTGACGCGGACAACTCTGGAAACACCATATATTTT
NA,TRBV28,TRBJ1-1,NA,CASSFQYGGGGAEAFF,TGTGCCAGCAGTTTCCAGTATGGGGGAGGCGGCGCTGAAGCTTTCTTT
NA,TRBV2,TRBJ2-1,once,CASSGVVYNEQFF,TGTGCCAGCAGTGGTGTCGTTTACAATGAGCAGTTCTTC
NA,TRBV19,TRBJ2-2,NA,CASSTARGKGAGELFF,TGTGCCAGTAGTACCGCCAGGGGTAAGGGGGCCGGGGAGCTGTTTTTT
TRBD2,TRBV5-1,TRBJ2-1,once,CASSLVASGANEQFF,TGCGCCAGCAGCTTGGTAGCTAGCGGGGCAAATGAGCAGTTCTTC
NA,TRBV11-2,TRBJ1-6,NA,CASSPNRVSPLHF,TGTGCCAGCAGCCCAAACAGGGTTTCACCCCTCCACTTT
TRBD1,TRBV6-2/TRBV6-3,TRBJ2-3,NA,CASSYWTGGGGTDTQYF,TGTGCCAGCAGTTACTGGACAGGGGGCGGTGGCACAGATACGCAGTATTTT
TRBD1,TRBV11-2,TRBJ2-1,once,CASRNPGQQYNEQFF,TGTGCCAGCAGGAACCCGGGACAGCAATACAATGAGCAGTTCTTC
NA,TRBV7-3,TRBJ2-5,NA,CASSLGQGETQYF,TGTGCCAGCAGCTTAGGTCAGGGAGAGACCCAGTACTTC
TRBD2,TRBV6-2/TRBV6-3,TRBJ2-1,NA,CASSTIAGVLYNEQFF,TGTGCCAGCAGTACAATAGCGGGGGTTCTGTACAATGAGCAGTTCTTC
NA,TRBV9,TRBJ1-6,NA,CASQRSWGGGSPLHF,TGTGCCAGCCAGAGGTCCTGGGGAGGAGGATCACCCCTCCACTTT
NA,TRBV3-1/TRBV3-2,TRBJ1-6,NA,CASSQGARYNSPLHF,TGTGCCAGCAGCCAAGGGGCAAGGTATAATTCACCCCTCCACTTT
TRBD2,TRBV6-5,TRBJ2-7,NA,CASRATAGDEQYF,TGTGCCAGCAGGGCGACGGCGGGAGACGAGCAGTACTTC
TRBD2,TRBV18,TRBJ2-3,NA,CASSPTPTSASGTDTQYF,TGTGCCAGCTCACCAACTCCGACTAGCGCTAGTGGCACAGATACGCAGTATTTT
TRBD1,TRBV7-9,TRBJ1-4,few,CASSLLTGGNEKLFF,TGTGCCAGCAGCTTACTGACAGGGGGGAATGAAAAACTGTTTTTT
TRBD2,TRBV4-2,TRBJ2-1,NA,CASSQEGGGSYNEQFF,TGTGCCAGCAGCCAAGAGGGCGGGGGCTCCTACAATGAGCAGTTCTTC
NA,TRBV4-3,TRBJ1-3,once,CASSQDGASSGNTIYF,TGCGCCAGCAGCCAAGATGGTGCCAGCTCTGGAAACACCATATATTTT
NA,TRBV10-3,TRBJ2-7,NA,CAISDVGGRYEQYF,TGTGCCATCAGTGACGTCGGGGGGCGCTACGAGCAGTACTTC
TRBD2,TRBV19,TRBJ2-1,NA,CASNTGTSLNNEQFF,TGTGCCAGTAACACCGGGACTAGTCTTAACAATGAGCAGTTCTTC
NA,TRBV11-2,TRBJ2-3,NA,CASSLDPRSDTQYF,TGTGCCAGCAGCTTAGATCCCCGGTCGGATACGCAGTATTTT
NA,TRBV3-1/TRBV3-2,TRBJ1-1,NA,CASSQTRFEAFF,TGTGCCAGCAGCCAAACAAGATTTGAAGCTTTCTTT
NA,TRBV28,TRBJ1-6,NA,CASRSQDPDSPLHF,TGTGCCAGCAGATCACAGGATCCGGATTCACCCCTCCACTTT
TRBD2,TRBV9,TRBJ2-5,NA,CASSAQSLGGGQETQYF,TGTGCCAGCAGCGCGCAATCCCTGGGGGGGGGTCAAGAGACCCAGTACTTC
TRBD2,TRBV6-4,TRBJ2-3,NA,CASSSASGTDTQYF,TGTGCCAGCAGCAGCGCTAGCGGTACAGATACGCAGTATTTT
NA,TRBV24-1,TRBJ1-5,NA,CATSEGGYNQPQHF,TGTGCCACCAGTGAAGGGGGATACAATCAGCCCCAGCATTTT
NA,TRBV7-6,TRBJ1-5,NA,CASSLQGNQPQHF,TGTGCCAGCAGCTTACAGGGGAATCAGCCCCAGCATTTT
TRBD2,TRBV7-3,TRBJ2-1,NA,CASSLSSGGYNEQFF,TGTGCCAGCAGCTTATCTAGCGGGGGGTACAATGAGCAGTTCTTC